This TCR beta chain originates from a study of CD8 T cells in Susac syndrome. RNA totalling about 0.45 to 1 ug underwent reverse transcription with random hexamers. One entry per CDR3 protein, called by TCRdb with MiXCR from the immunoSEQ multiplex PCR reads. This sample has a few hundred thousand distinct CDR3 sequences, with more than 70% found just once. The CDR3 has 14 residues. The germline V gene has CDR1 DFQATT and CDR2 SNEGSKA (reference sequence). Trimming removed 3 bases from V and 4 bases from J, with 13 bases in between. This receptor was taken from a human donor with multiple sclerosis. Sequencing was carried out using CD8+ T cells from PBMCs. The chain uses TRBV20-1 and TRBJ2-1; D is unresolved. CDR3 sequence reads: CSARGIQGYNEQFF. The DNA for the CDR3 is TGCAGTGCTAGGGGTATACAAGGTTACAATGAGCAGTTCTTC.